This T cell receptor (beta chain) stems from a study of T cell responses to AZD1222 COVID-19 vaccine. Assay used: immunoSEQ multiplex PCR; TCRdb lists only in-frame clones, some missing. The sample comprises approximately 82,000 clones, 90% to 95% of which are singletons, and about 5.2% rests with the top ten. CDR1 is KGHDR and CDR2 is SFDVKD in the germline V gene. With V trimmed by 3 bases and J by 8 bases, 10 bases remained unmatched. CDR3 length equals 15 residues. The chain employs TRBV24-1 and TRBJ1-2, with 8 bases fitting TRBD1. This receptor was obtained from an adult in good health. The specimen was peripheral blood, collected on day 0 of AZD1222 vaccination. CDR3 in DNA: TGTGCCACCAGTGATCCCGTCCAGGGGGCGTGGGGCTACACCTTC. It is translated as CATSDPVQGAWGYTF.